This T cell receptor (beta chain) is from a study of cytomegalovirus exposure and HLA in healthy donors. Study-level results: Researchers reported in a later analysis that common viral pathogens appeared linked to several top clusters. A further, later analysis showed that HLA-associated TCR beta chains (compared with equally common others) were more clonally expanded.

A remark on this clone: Its antigen is not known.

This CDR3 has 15 amino acids. Both 60 Vbeta primers and 13 Jbeta primers went into the PCR. Assay: immunoSEQ multiplex PCR; the TCRdb copy retains only in-frame clones and omits some. The data show tens of thousands of clones, with approximately 80% seen just once and 3.6% held by the top ten. The source is a woman between 18 and 29 years old in good health and CMV-seronegative. This sequence joins TRBV21-1 and TRBJ2-7; the table's D call, TRBD1, has no DNA check behind it. TRBV21-1 is a listed pseudogene. Material for sequencing was PBMCs. CDR3 protein: CASSPPRGGKGEQYF. The CDR3 DNA sequence: TGTGCCAGCAGCCCACCTAGAGGGGGCAAGGGCGAGCAGTACTTC.